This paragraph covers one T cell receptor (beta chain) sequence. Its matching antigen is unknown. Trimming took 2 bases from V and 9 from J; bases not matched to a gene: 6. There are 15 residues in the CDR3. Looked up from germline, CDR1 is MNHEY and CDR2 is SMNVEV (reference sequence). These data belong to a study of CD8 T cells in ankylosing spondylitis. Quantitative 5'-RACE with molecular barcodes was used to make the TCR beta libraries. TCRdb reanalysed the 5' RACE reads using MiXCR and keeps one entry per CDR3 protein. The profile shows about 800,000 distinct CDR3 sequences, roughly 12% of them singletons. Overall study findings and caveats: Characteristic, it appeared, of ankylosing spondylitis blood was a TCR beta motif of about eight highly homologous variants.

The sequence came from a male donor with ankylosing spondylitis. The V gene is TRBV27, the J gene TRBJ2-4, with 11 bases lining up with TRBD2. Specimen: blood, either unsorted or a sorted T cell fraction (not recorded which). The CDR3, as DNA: TGTGCCAGCAGTTTACGTAGCCTAGCGGGAGGCATTCAGTACTTC. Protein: CASSLRSLAGGIQYF.